The 8 T cell receptor beta chains presented below share a single source sample, sequenced in a study of T-cell reconstitution after alpha-beta-depleted transplantation in children. Preparation of the TCRbeta library involved a method that used unique molecular identifiers. Each CDR3 protein gets one entry after TCRdb re-called the PCR reads with MiXCR. The sample has 530,000 or so distinct CDR3 sequences, roughly 27% seen once. The specimen comprised PBMCs, sampled before TCRalphabeta/CD19-depleted stem cell transplant. The receptors derive from a boy in the first two years of life with Wiskott-Aldrich syndrome, due to receive a stem cell transplant.

This clonotype was observed a few times. The V call is TRBV28, the J call TRBJ2-5; D uncertain. The CDR3 covers 11 residues. The germline V gene encodes CDR1 MDHEN and CDR2 SYDVKM. Trimming removed 3 bases at V and 6 bases at J, with 5 bases between. The CDR3 DNA reads as TGTGCCAGCAGTTTTGGGAAGACCCAGTACTTC. Encoded protein: CASSFGKTQYF. Filled out from reference TRBV28 and TRBJ2-5, the complete variable domain reads DVKVTQSSRYLVKRTGEKVFLECVQDMDHENMFWYRQDPGLGLRLIYFSYDVKMKEKGDIPEGYSVSREKKERFSLILESASTNQTSMYLCASSFGKTQYFGPGTRLLVL.

On this clonotype itself: One end of the junction varies from germline; a read error may be responsible. This sequence joins TRBV12-3 or TRBV12-4 and TRBJ2-7; TRBD1 might be the D (7 bases). The CDR3 spans 14 residues. The CDR3 DNA reads as TGTGCCAGCAGTTTCGCGGGACAGCGCTACGACCAGTACTTC. It is translated as CASSFAGQRYDQYF.

This clonotype was seen more than once but under ten times. The chain employs TRBV7-8 and TRBJ1-5, with TRBD1 matching over 9 bases. The CDR3 covers 14 residues. V lost 4 bases, J lost 5 bases, and 3 bases stayed unmatched. CDR1 and CDR2 from the germline V gene are SGHVS and FQNEAQ. CDR3 protein: CASSSQGAHQPQHF. The CDR3 nucleotides are TGTGCCAGCAGCTCACAGGGGGCACATCAGCCCCAGCATTTT.

The chain couples TRBV2 to TRBJ2-2; maybe TRBD1 (5 bases). The CDR3 is 14 amino acids. Germline loops: CDR1 SNHLY, CDR2 FYNNEI. The V end lost 5 bases, the J end lost 8 bases, and 15 bases lay between the germline ends. CDR3 nucleotides: TGTGCCAGCAGTACCGGACGCAGGGCTGGGGAGCTGTTTTTT. It is translated as CASSTGRRAGELFF.

This clonotype was detected a few times. The chain recombines TRBV4-1 with TRBJ2-1; 13 bases fit TRBD2. The CDR3 spans 20 residues. Germline V lookup: CDR1 MGHRA, CDR2 YSYEKL. V was pared by 2 bases and J by 7 bases, with 17 bases of the junction left unmatched. CDR3 loop: CASSQSPLAGGPGLGNEQFF. For the CDR3, the DNA is TGCGCCAGCAGCCAATCTCCACTAGCGGGAGGGCCGGGGTTGGGGAATGAGCAGTTCTTC.

V is TRBV4-1 and J is TRBJ2-7; 11 bases line up with TRBD2. CDR1 and CDR2 from the germline V gene are MGHRA and YSYEKL. The CDR3 has 15 residues. Trimming at V came to 0 bases and at J to 7 bases, leaving 5 bases not matched to a gene. The CDR3 loop reads CASSQERRLAGEQYF. The CDR3 DNA sequence: TGCGCCAGCAGCCAAGAGCGAAGACTAGCGGGAGAGCAGTACTTC.

The chain's CDR3 is CASSIRTQGLENQPQHF. The CDR3 DNA follows: TGTGCCAGTAGTATCCGGACTCAGGGGTTGGAAAATCAGCCCCAGCATTTT. V gene TRBV19 combines with J gene TRBJ1-5, with D possibly being TRBD1 (6 bases). This CDR3 is 17 amino acids long. The V end lost 3 bases, the J end lost 4 bases, and 19 bases lay between the germline ends. CDR1 is LNHDA, CDR2 SQIVND, per germline (reference sequence).

The rearrangement uses TRBV6-1 and TRBJ1-2; TRBD1 matches at 7 bases. The CDR3 is 14 residues long. Unmatched junction bases numbered 10, after V lost 8 bases and J lost 4 bases. Germline values: CDR1 MNHNS, CDR2 SASEGT. The CDR3 loop is CASYHRGTSYGYTF. In DNA form, the CDR3 reads TGTGCCAGCTACCACAGGGGTACATCCTATGGCTACACCTTC.